This entry describes one T cell receptor beta chain. Its antigen is undetermined. This sample was taken from a study of cytomegalovirus exposure and HLA in healthy donors. Study overall: Counted in an early data release were tens of millions of unique TCRs from HLA-typed donors. Study results and caveats: Near-uniform donor sequencing depth was presumed by presence/absence analyses. A prior analysis recorded that most TCR beta V segments were productive about 87% or about 30% of the time.

60 Vbeta and 13 Jbeta primers were used in PCR. The data were produced by immunoSEQ multiplex PCR, yet TCRdb's version contains in-frame clones alone and is incomplete. Of 95,000 to 130,000 clones in the sample, 75% to 85% were seen once. Everyone who donated was a healthy bone marrow donor. Trimming cost V 4 bases and J 5 bases; bases outside gene matches: 4. This CDR3 has 14 amino acids. CDR1 and CDR2 (germline): SGHNT, YYREEE (reference sequence). This TCR was sampled from a man aged 25-40 years in good health and CMV-seropositive. This rearrangement joins TRBV5-4 to TRBJ1-4, with 8 nucleotides matching TRBD1. Sequencing was performed on PBMCs. The CDR3 is CASSTGGGNEKLFF. Written as DNA, the CDR3 is TGTGCCAGCAGCACAGGGGGTGGGAATGAAAAACTGTTTTTT.